Listed below are T cell receptor beta chains from one sample, sequenced in a study of identical twins. TCRdb passed the 5' RACE reads through MiXCR, listing each CDR3 protein once. The sample has some 500,000 distinct CDR3 sequences; around 9.6% are singletons. The same data also contributed to another study, on yellow fever vaccine responses in identical twins.

The source material was PBMCs. These receptors were taken from a woman under 30 in good health. The CDR3 runs from the conserved cysteine through the conserved F or W. Fields, in order: clone size, J gene, V gene, D gene, CDR3 DNA, CDR3 protein. The D gene is left open where the match is weak. For some rows the clone size is stated as once, few or many, or as a class when expanded; others skip it.

clone_size: many
j_call: TRBJ2-7
v_call: TRBV5-1
d_call: TRBD1
cdr3_nt: TGCGCCAGCACCCGACAGGGGGACTACGAGCAGTACTTC
cdr3_aa: CASTRQGDYEQYF

clone_size: many
j_call: TRBJ1-5
v_call: TRBV24-1
d_call: NA
cdr3_nt: TGTGCCACCAGTGCTCCCGGGGCCGATCAGCCCCAGCATTTT
cdr3_aa: CATSAPGADQPQHF

clone_size: NA
j_call: TRBJ1-1
v_call: TRBV7-9
d_call: NA
cdr3_nt: TGTGCCAGCAGCCCGTCCATGACAGTGACTGAAGCTTTCTTT
cdr3_aa: CASSPSMTVTEAFF

clone_size: few
j_call: TRBJ2-6
v_call: TRBV11-2
d_call: NA
cdr3_nt: TGTGCCAGCAGCTCCCCTCGGGCAGGGTTGGGTTCTGGGGCCAACGTCCTGACTTTC
cdr3_aa: CASSSPRAGLGSGANVLTF

clone_size: few
j_call: TRBJ1-2
v_call: TRBV28
d_call: NA
cdr3_nt: TGTGCCAGCAGTTTACTCCGGCCTTCTAACTATGGCTACACCTTC
cdr3_aa: CASSLLRPSNYGYTF

clone_size: few
j_call: TRBJ2-3
v_call: TRBV7-2
d_call: TRBD1
cdr3_nt: TGTGCCAGCAGCCTCCGACAGGGCCGCACAGATACGCAGTATTTT
cdr3_aa: CASSLRQGRTDTQYF

clone_size: NA
j_call: TRBJ2-1
v_call: TRBV2
d_call: TRBD1
cdr3_nt: TGTGCCAGCAGTGTTGGGGGACAGGGCCACCAACTCTCCTACAATGAGCAGTTCTTC
cdr3_aa: CASSVGGQGHQLSYNEQFF

clone_size: few
j_call: TRBJ1-5
v_call: TRBV6-4
d_call: NA
cdr3_nt: TGTGCCAGCAGTGCGGCAGGGTTTACGACGGTCAATCAGCCCCAGCATTTT
cdr3_aa: CASSAAGFTTVNQPQHF

clone_size: many
j_call: TRBJ2-3
v_call: TRBV7-2
d_call: NA
cdr3_nt: TGTGCCAGCAGCCCAACCCGAATCACAGATACGCAGTATTTT
cdr3_aa: CASSPTRITDTQYF

clone_size: NA
j_call: TRBJ1-6
v_call: TRBV5-1
d_call: TRBD1
cdr3_nt: TGCGCCAGCAGCTTGGCGGCCGTCGGACAGGGGAATTCACCCCTCCACTTT
cdr3_aa: CASSLAAVGQGNSPLHF

clone_size: NA
j_call: TRBJ1-6
v_call: TRBV5-1
d_call: NA
cdr3_nt: TGCGCCAGCAGCTTGGAGGGACTGGTTAATTCACCCCTCCACTTT
cdr3_aa: CASSLEGLVNSPLHF

clone_size: many
j_call: TRBJ2-1
v_call: TRBV20-1
d_call: TRBD1
cdr3_nt: TGCAGTGCTGACAGAAGACAGGGAGAAGATGAGCAGTTCTTC
cdr3_aa: CSADRRQGEDEQFF

clone_size: few
j_call: TRBJ2-7
v_call: TRBV9
d_call: NA
cdr3_nt: TGTGCCAGCAGCGTAGAGATCGGGGGCAGGCAGTACTTC
cdr3_aa: CASSVEIGGRQYF

clone_size: NA
j_call: TRBJ2-3
v_call: TRBV12-3/TRBV12-4
d_call: TRBD1
cdr3_nt: TGTGCCAGCAGTTTTACAGGGGGTACAGATACGCAGTATTTT
cdr3_aa: CASSFTGGTDTQYF

clone_size: NA
j_call: TRBJ2-1
v_call: TRBV7-2
d_call: TRBD2
cdr3_nt: TGTGCCAGCAGCTTAGACAGCGGGAGTAGCTATGAGCAGTTCTTC
cdr3_aa: CASSLDSGSSYEQFF

clone_size: many
j_call: TRBJ2-3
v_call: TRBV5-1
d_call: TRBD2
cdr3_nt: TGCGCCAACAGCGCGGGACTAGCGGGAGTGGCCGGAACAGATACGCAGTATTTT
cdr3_aa: CANSAGLAGVAGTDTQYF

clone_size: few
j_call: TRBJ2-5
v_call: TRBV12-3/TRBV12-4
d_call: NA
cdr3_nt: TGTGCCAGCAGTTTCGCGGTGGGGGAGACCCAGTACTTC
cdr3_aa: CASSFAVGETQYF

clone_size: NA
j_call: TRBJ2-7
v_call: TRBV29-1
d_call: NA
cdr3_nt: TGCAGCGTTATAGGCGGGGACTCCTACGAGCAGTACTTC
cdr3_aa: CSVIGGDSYEQYF

clone_size: NA
j_call: TRBJ2-7
v_call: TRBV29-1
d_call: TRBD2
cdr3_nt: TGCAGCGTTGAGCTGCGGGGGGCTTTAGGGCAGTACTTC
cdr3_aa: CSVELRGALGQYF

clone_size: NA
j_call: TRBJ2-7
v_call: TRBV4-2
d_call: NA
cdr3_nt: TGTGCCAGCAGCCAAGATGGGGTCACCTACGAGCAGTACTTC
cdr3_aa: CASSQDGVTYEQYF

clone_size: few
j_call: TRBJ2-5
v_call: TRBV7-2
d_call: NA
cdr3_nt: TGTGCCAGCGAAACTGGCCATCAGGGGGGAGAGACCCAGTACTTC
cdr3_aa: CASETGHQGGETQYF

clone_size: many
j_call: TRBJ2-7
v_call: TRBV29-1
d_call: TRBD2
cdr3_nt: TGCAGCGTTGCAGGGACTAGCGGGAGGGCCCTCTACGAGCAGTACTTC
cdr3_aa: CSVAGTSGRALYEQYF

clone_size: many
j_call: TRBJ2-7
v_call: TRBV7-2
d_call: TRBD1
cdr3_nt: TGTGCCAGCAGCTTGGACAGGGCGGGTAGTGGCGAGCAGTACTTC
cdr3_aa: CASSLDRAGSGEQYF

clone_size: many
j_call: TRBJ1-5
v_call: TRBV12-3/TRBV12-4
d_call: TRBD1
cdr3_nt: TGTGCCAGCAGAGCTGACAGGGAGAGTCAGCCCCAGCATTTT
cdr3_aa: CASRADRESQPQHF

clone_size: NA
j_call: TRBJ2-2
v_call: TRBV25-1
d_call: TRBD1
cdr3_nt: TGTGCCAGCACCTCACGGTCAGGGGGCGTCAACACCGGGGAGCTGTTTTTT
cdr3_aa: CASTSRSGGVNTGELFF

clone_size: few
j_call: TRBJ2-7
v_call: TRBV10-3
d_call: NA
cdr3_nt: TGTGCCATCAGAAGGAGGGCCTCAGGCGAGCAGTACTTC
cdr3_aa: CAIRRRASGEQYF

clone_size: NA
j_call: TRBJ2-3
v_call: TRBV20-1
d_call: TRBD2
cdr3_nt: TGCAGTGCTAGACGGGGGGAGGGTATAAATACGCAGTATTTT
cdr3_aa: CSARRGEGINTQYF

clone_size: few
j_call: TRBJ2-7
v_call: TRBV12-3/TRBV12-4
d_call: NA
cdr3_nt: TGTGCCAGCAGCCCACTGGGACGTAACTCCTACGAGCAGTACTTC
cdr3_aa: CASSPLGRNSYEQYF

clone_size: many
j_call: TRBJ2-2
v_call: TRBV7-9
d_call: NA
cdr3_nt: TGTGCCAGCAGCTCCCCAAGGGACACCGGGGAGCTGTTTTTT
cdr3_aa: CASSSPRDTGELFF

clone_size: NA
j_call: TRBJ2-2
v_call: TRBV21-1
d_call: NA
cdr3_nt: TGTGCCCAGGGGGAGGAGAACACCGGGGAGCTGTTTTTT
cdr3_aa: CAQGEENTGELFF

clone_size: few
j_call: TRBJ2-3
v_call: TRBV5-1
d_call: TRBD2
cdr3_nt: TGCGCCAGCCGATCTGGACTAGGAAAAGATACGCAGTATTTT
cdr3_aa: CASRSGLGKDTQYF

clone_size: many
j_call: TRBJ2-7
v_call: TRBV5-1
d_call: TRBD2
cdr3_nt: TGCGCCAGCAGCTTATGGGCGGGGGGATCCTACGAGCAGTACTTC
cdr3_aa: CASSLWAGGSYEQYF

clone_size: few
j_call: TRBJ1-1
v_call: TRBV29-1
d_call: TRBD1
cdr3_nt: TGCAGCGTTGTAGTTTTTGGACAGGTGAACACTGAAGCTTTCTTT
cdr3_aa: CSVVVFGQVNTEAFF

clone_size: NA
j_call: TRBJ2-5
v_call: TRBV12-3/TRBV12-4
d_call: TRBD2
cdr3_nt: TGTGCCAGCAGGTTAGCGGGGAGCGCGACCCAGTACTTC
cdr3_aa: CASRLAGSATQYF

clone_size: many
j_call: TRBJ2-2
v_call: TRBV6-5
d_call: NA
cdr3_nt: TGTGCCAGCAGTTACTCTGGGGTGGTGGGGGGTTCGAACACCGGGGAGCTGTTTTTT
cdr3_aa: CASSYSGVVGGSNTGELFF

clone_size: NA
j_call: TRBJ2-3
v_call: TRBV2
d_call: TRBD1
cdr3_nt: TGTGCCAGCAGCTGGACAGGGGGACTCACAGATGCGCAGTATTTT
cdr3_aa: CASSWTGGLTDAQYF

clone_size: few
j_call: TRBJ2-5
v_call: TRBV5-1
d_call: TRBD2
cdr3_nt: TGCGCCAGCAGCCTCGGACTAGCGGTGACCCAAGAGACCCAGTACTTC
cdr3_aa: CASSLGLAVTQETQYF

clone_size: NA
j_call: TRBJ2-7
v_call: TRBV30
d_call: NA
cdr3_nt: TGTGCCTGGAAAGGACTCCGGGACGAGCAGTACTTC
cdr3_aa: CAWKGLRDEQYF

clone_size: many
j_call: TRBJ2-7
v_call: TRBV7-9
d_call: NA
cdr3_nt: TGTGCCAGCAGCCTACGGGAGTCAAACTACGAGCAGTACTTC
cdr3_aa: CASSLRESNYEQYF

clone_size: few
j_call: TRBJ2-5
v_call: TRBV7-9
d_call: NA
cdr3_nt: TGTGCCAGCAGCTTAGCGGACCACGAGACCCAGTACTTC
cdr3_aa: CASSLADHETQYF

clone_size: many
j_call: TRBJ1-6
v_call: TRBV15
d_call: TRBD1
cdr3_nt: TGTGCCACCAGCAGAGATCTCCAGGGGGCTTCACCCCTCCACTTT
cdr3_aa: CATSRDLQGASPLHF

clone_size: NA
j_call: TRBJ2-1
v_call: TRBV2
d_call: NA
cdr3_nt: TGTGCCAGCTCCCGCGGGTTGGATAGGGAGCAGTTCTTC
cdr3_aa: CASSRGLDREQFF

clone_size: NA
j_call: TRBJ2-5
v_call: TRBV27
d_call: NA
cdr3_nt: TGTGCCAGCAAGGCTTTGGCAAGGGTTCAAGAGACCCAGTACTTC
cdr3_aa: CASKALARVQETQYF

clone_size: few
j_call: TRBJ2-6
v_call: TRBV11-2
d_call: TRBD2
cdr3_nt: TGTGCCAGCAGCTTAGTGGTCTTAGGCGCGGGAGATCCTCTCGGGGCCAACGTCCTGACTTTC
cdr3_aa: CASSLVVLGAGDPLGANVLTF

clone_size: many
j_call: TRBJ2-2
v_call: TRBV15
d_call: TRBD1
cdr3_nt: TGTGCCACCAGCAGGCGGACAGGGACCGGGGAGCTGTTTTTT
cdr3_aa: CATSRRTGTGELFF

clone_size: NA
j_call: TRBJ1-5
v_call: TRBV10-3
d_call: NA
cdr3_nt: TGTGCCATCAGTGAGGGAGAGGGCGGTAATCAGCCCCAGCATTTT
cdr3_aa: CAISEGEGGNQPQHF

clone_size: NA
j_call: TRBJ2-5
v_call: TRBV20-1
d_call: TRBD2
cdr3_nt: TGCAGTGCTCTCCAGACTAGCGGGGGAGTCCAAGAGACCCAGTACTTC
cdr3_aa: CSALQTSGGVQETQYF

clone_size: many
j_call: TRBJ2-7
v_call: TRBV2
d_call: TRBD1
cdr3_nt: TGTGCCAGCAAGGCCGGGACAGCCTACGAGCAGTACTTC
cdr3_aa: CASKAGTAYEQYF

clone_size: NA
j_call: TRBJ2-7
v_call: TRBV5-1
d_call: NA
cdr3_nt: TGCGCCAGCAGCCAACTGGACACCCACGAGCAGTACTTC
cdr3_aa: CASSQLDTHEQYF

clone_size: NA
j_call: TRBJ2-1
v_call: TRBV11-2
d_call: NA
cdr3_nt: TGTGCCAGCAAACGGTGGTCCGATGAGCAGTTCTTC
cdr3_aa: CASKRWSDEQFF

clone_size: NA
j_call: TRBJ2-5
v_call: TRBV12-3/TRBV12-4
d_call: TRBD2
cdr3_nt: TGTGCCAGCAGCACACTAGCGGGAGGGCTGGGAGAGACCCAGTACTTC
cdr3_aa: CASSTLAGGLGETQYF

clone_size: NA
j_call: TRBJ2-2
v_call: TRBV12-3/TRBV12-4
d_call: TRBD2
cdr3_nt: TGTGCCAGCAGTTTAGCTCTAGCGGGGCCCACCGGGGAGCTGTTTTTT
cdr3_aa: CASSLALAGPTGELFF

clone_size: few
j_call: TRBJ2-7
v_call: TRBV6-1
d_call: TRBD1
cdr3_nt: TGTGCCAGCAAACCTCCCGGACAGGTCGGCGAGCAGTACTTC
cdr3_aa: CASKPPGQVGEQYF

clone_size: few
j_call: TRBJ2-3
v_call: TRBV27
d_call: NA
cdr3_nt: TGTGCCAGCAGTCAAACCGCCGTCAAGTTGCCCACAGATACGCAGTATTTT
cdr3_aa: CASSQTAVKLPTDTQYF

clone_size: NA
j_call: TRBJ1-2
v_call: TRBV20-1
d_call: NA
cdr3_nt: TGCAGTGGGGCCACAGGGTACGGCTACACCTTC
cdr3_aa: CSGATGYGYTF

clone_size: few
j_call: TRBJ2-2
v_call: TRBV6-1
d_call: NA
cdr3_nt: TGTGCCAGCGATGGAACGACGCGGAACACCGGGGAGCTGTTTTTT
cdr3_aa: CASDGTTRNTGELFF